This T cell receptor beta chain appears in the sequencing data of a study of chemoradiotherapy in HPV16-positive cancers. Study details: A couple of HPV16-positive patients' cells yielded candidate HPV-specific clones and common motifs. Study-wide results and limits: Non-HPV-specific T cells did not expand in tumors during treatment, whereas candidate HPV-specific clones and E7-related motifs did. Only a couple of HPV16-positive patients supplied the functional HPV-specificity definition.

A remark on this clone: The antigen remains unidentified.

The germline V gene has CDR1 KGHSH and CDR2 LQKENI. This CDR3 has 11 amino acids. Trimming removed 2 bases from V and 6 bases from J, with 4 bases in between. Over chemoradiotherapy, repertoires were sampled more than once. Libraries were prepared by immunoSEQ multiplex PCR; TCRdb keeps only in-frame clonotypes and omits some of them. Counted here are some 11,000 clones, around 87% occurring once; the ten biggest clones make up around 2.8%. Sampling was carried out from a patient who underwent chemoradiotherapy. The sequence was collected from a human donor with HPV-associated anogenital cancer. This chain uses TRBV18 with TRBJ1-1, with D hard to call. The DNA for the CDR3 is TGTGCCAGCTCACCAAGATCTGAAGCTTTCTTT. Its protein is CASSPRSEAFF.